These T cell receptor beta chains were read from a single sample in a study of blood T cell repertoires in COVID-19. Clones were read by immunoSEQ multiplex PCR, and TCRdb kept only the in-frame ones, dropping some. The sample has fewer than 200,000 clones; approximately 85% are singletons. The material sequenced was peripheral blood. The source of these receptors is a woman aged 55 to 70 with acute or convalescent COVID-19. The CDR3 runs from the conserved cysteine through the conserved F or W. A D gene is named only where the DNA matches it firmly. Expanded clones are given a class, and other clones once, few, many or no size at all.

TRBJ1-1,TRBV19,-,-,15,CASSIEGASNTEAFF,TGTGCCAGTAGTATAGAAGGGGCCTCGAACACTGAAGCTTTCTTT
TRBJ1-2,TRBV28,-,-,8,CGAGGYTF,TGTGGGGCCGGTGGCTACACCTTC
TRBJ2-1,TRBV30,-,-,15,CAWSVGGTLSNEQFF,TGTGCCTGGAGTGTAGGCGGGACCTTGTCAAATGAGCAGTTCTTC
TRBJ1-5,TRBV18,-,-,13,CASSLREDQPQHF,TGTGCCAGCTCACTCAGGGAAGATCAGCCCCAGCATTTT
TRBJ1-5,TRBV28,-,-,12,CASSVVNQPQHF,TGTGCCAGCAGTGTCGTGAATCAGCCCCAGCATTTT
TRBJ1-6,TRBV2,-,-,15,CASRTARGGGSPLHF,TGTGCCAGCAGGACGGCTAGGGGAGGGGGTTCACCCCTCCACTTT
TRBJ1-1,TRBV10-3,-,TRBD1,16,CAISDRTGRGYTEAFF,TGTGCCATCAGTGACAGGACAGGGAGAGGGTACACTGAAGCTTTCTTT
TRBJ1-6,TRBV28,-,-,15,CASEPGQNLNSPLHF,TGTGCCAGCGAACCCGGACAAAACCTTAATTCACCCCTCCACTTT
TRBJ1-1,TRBV12-5,-,TRBD1,15,CASGLTTGGSAEAFF,TGTGCTAGTGGTCTAACGACAGGGGGTTCAGCTGAAGCTTTCTTT
TRBJ2-3,TRBV5-1,-,-,15,CASSFLRLSTDTQYF,TGCGCCAGCAGCTTTTTGAGACTCAGCACAGATACGCAGTATTTT
TRBJ2-1,TRBV12-3/TRBV12-4,-,-,13,CASSSPLGNEQFF,TGTGCCAGCAGTTCCCCACTAGGAAATGAGCAGTTCTTC
TRBJ1-1,TRBV19,-,-,14,CASNHRPTTTEAFF,TGTGCCAGTAATCACAGGCCAACAACGACTGAAGCTTTCTTT
TRBJ2-3,TRBV4-2,-,-,15,CASSQVGAVTDTQYF,TGTGCCAGCAGCCAAGTTGGGGCTGTCACAGATACGCAGTATTTT
TRBJ2-1,TRBV15,-,TRBD1,15,CATSNGQVDHQGQFF,TGTGCCACCAGCAACGGACAGGTCGACCACCAAGGGCAGTTCTTC
TRBJ2-1,TRBV7-8,-,-,15,CASSIRTNRGNEQFF,TGTGCCAGCAGCATACGGACTAACAGGGGCAATGAGCAGTTCTTC
TRBJ2-1,TRBV10-3,-,-,15,CAAKPSDTSYNEQFF,TGTGCCGCCAAGCCTAGCGACACTTCCTACAATGAGCAGTTCTTC
TRBJ1-2,TRBV6-5,-,TRBD1,11,CATLRGRGYTF,TGTGCCACTCTCAGGGGGCGAGGCTACACCTTC
TRBJ1-2,TRBV6-5,-,TRBD1,14,CASSFRDRSYGYTF,TGTGCCAGCAGTTTCCGGGACAGGAGCTATGGCTACACCTTC
TRBJ2-7,TRBV28,-,TRBD1,15,CASSTTGTVSYEQYF,TGTGCCAGCAGTACAACCGGGACAGTCTCCTACGAGCAGTACTTC
TRBJ1-6,TRBV5-4,-,-,16,CASSLLGAERKSPLHF,TGTGCCAGCAGCTTGTTGGGGGCGGAGAGGAAGTCACCCCTCCACTTT
TRBJ1-2,TRBV11-2,-,-,14,CASSLRTSDSGYTF,TGTGCCAGCAGCTTGAGGACGAGCGACAGCGGCTACACCTTC
TRBJ2-1,TRBV7-9,-,TRBD2,16,CASSSSGRASYNEQFF,TGTGCCAGCAGCAGTAGCGGGAGGGCCTCCTACAATGAGCAGTTCTTC
TRBJ2-2,TRBV2,-,-,14,CASARQMGPGELFF,TGTGCCAGCGCGCGACAAATGGGGCCCGGGGAGCTGTTTTTT
TRBJ2-1,TRBV4-2,-,-,17,CASSQTSSGHSYNEQFF,TGTGCCAGCAGCCAAACTAGCAGTGGCCACTCCTACAATGAGCAGTTCTTC
TRBJ2-2,TRBV10-3,-,-,15,CAISESAGTTGELFF,TGTGCCATCAGTGAGTCGGCGGGTACCACCGGGGAGCTGTTTTTT
TRBJ1-3,TRBV3-1/TRBV3-2,-,-,15,CASSQRSGIGNTIYF,TGTGCCAGCAGCCAAAGGTCGGGGATTGGAAACACCATATATTTT
TRBJ1-1,TRBV9,many,-,15,CASSVGVGPVTEAFF,TGTGCCAGCAGCGTAGGGGTGGGGCCGGTCACTGAAGCTTTCTTT
TRBJ1-2,TRBV6-5,-,-,13,CASSSGVGYGYTF,TGTGCCAGTTCATCAGGGGTTGGCTATGGCTACACCTTC
TRBJ1-5,TRBV2,-,-,14,CASRGGAGNQPQHF,TGTGCCAGCAGGGGGGGGGCTGGCAATCAGCCCCAGCATTTT
TRBJ2-7,TRBV7-8,-,TRBD2,14,CASSVTSGPYEQYF,TGTGCCAGCAGCGTGACTAGCGGACCCTACGAGCAGTACTTC
TRBJ1-5,TRBV19,-,-,16,CASSRGFPTSNQPQHF,TGTGCCAGTAGTCGGGGGTTCCCCACTAGCAATCAGCCCCAGCATTTT
TRBJ2-7,TRBV9,few,-,15,CASSLLDRPLYEQYF,TGTGCCAGCAGCCTCCTCGACAGGCCCTTATACGAGCAGTACTTC
TRBJ2-7,TRBV9,-,-,15,CASSVGSGPGYEQYF,TGTGCCAGCAGCGTAGGCTCTGGGCCTGGCTACGAGCAGTACTTC
TRBJ2-1,TRBV27,-,-,16,CASSSSRTGINNEQFF,-
TRBJ2-2,TRBV30,once,TRBD2,14,CAWKGTSGTGELFF,TGTGCCTGGAAGGGGACTAGCGGGACCGGGGAGCTGTTTTTT
TRBJ1-5,TRBV30,-,-,12,CAWSSGDQPQHF,TGTGCCTGGAGTTCGGGTGATCAGCCCCAGCATTTT
TRBJ2-3,TRBV10-1,-,TRBD2,16,CASSQGLAGVKDTQYF,TGCGCCAGCAGTCAGGGACTAGCGGGAGTAAAAGATACGCAGTATTTT
TRBJ1-1,TRBV19,-,-,13,CASRPGTPAEAFF,TGTGCCAGTAGGCCGGGTACTCCCGCTGAAGCTTTCTTT
TRBJ1-1,TRBV5-1,-,-,14,CASSFGGSKYEAFF,TGCGCCAGCAGCTTTGGAGGCAGCAAGTACGAAGCTTTCTTT
TRBJ1-3,TRBV2,-,TRBD1,14,CASSETGPGNTIYF,TGTGCCAGCAGTGAGACAGGGCCCGGAAACACCATATATTTT
TRBJ1-5,TRBV19,-,-,14,CASKFRGANQPQHF,TGTGCCAGTAAGTTCCGGGGGGCCAATCAGCCCCAGCATTTT
TRBJ2-6,TRBV5-5,-,-,18,CASSLEMLVGTGANVLTF,TGTGCCAGCAGCTTGGAGATGCTAGTAGGAACCGGGGCCAACGTCCTGACTTTC
TRBJ1-2,TRBV3-1/TRBV3-2,-,TRBD1,15,CASSPRGRPLYGYTF,TGTGCCAGCAGCCCCAGGGGGCGCCCCCTCTATGGCTACACCTTC
TRBJ2-1,TRBV10-3,-,TRBD2,14,CASRASGTHNEQFF,TGTGCCAGCAGAGCTAGCGGGACCCACAATGAGCAGTTCTTC
TRBJ1-2,TRBV10-3,-,TRBD1,13,CAMSPRTGVGYTF,TGTGCCATGTCCCCTCGGACAGGGGTTGGCTACACCTTC
TRBJ1-4,TRBV7-6,-,TRBD1,18,CASTLRQGGFATNEKLFF,TGTGCCAGCACCCTTCGACAGGGAGGATTTGCAACTAATGAAAAACTGTTTTTT
TRBJ2-3,TRBV3-1/TRBV3-2,-,TRBD2,17,CASSHKLAGGPTDTQYF,TGTGCCAGCAGCCATAAACTAGCGGGAGGGCCCACAGATACGCAGTATTTT
TRBJ1-5,TRBV7-9,-,TRBD1,13,CASSLDRDQPQHF,TGTGCCAGCAGCTTGGACAGGGATCAGCCCCAGCATTTT
TRBJ2-7,TRBV28,once,-,14,CASSKFGGNYEQYF,TGTGCCAGCAGTAAGTTCGGCGGGAACTACGAGCAGTACTTC
TRBJ2-2,TRBV6-5,-,-,16,CASSYSSSGWSGELFF,TGTGCCAGCAGTTACAGTTCATCGGGGTGGTCCGGGGAGCTGTTTTTT
TRBJ2-2,TRBV7-9,-,TRBD2,19,CASSLVPLWAGEATGELFF,TGTGCCAGCAGCTTAGTCCCCCTGTGGGCGGGAGAAGCAACCGGGGAGCTGTTTTTT